This T cell receptor beta chain originates from a study of T cells after yellow fever vaccination. MiXCR, applied by TCRdb to the 5' RACE reads, yields one record per CDR3 protein. In the table there are 250,000 to 300,000 distinct CDR3 sequences, approximately 10% of which are singletons. V gave up 5 bases and J gave up 2 bases, with 7 bases separating them. Germline lookup yields CDR1 DFQATT and CDR2 SNEGSKA (reference sequence). CDR3 length: 12 residues. This sequence joins TRBV20-1 and TRBJ1-3; possible D gene TRBD1, 5 bases. This TCR derives from a man aged 18 to 35 who received the YFV17D yellow fever vaccine. Sample: CD4+ T cells sorted from PBMCs, taken 5 days after the yellow fever booster vaccination. In DNA form, the CDR3 reads TGCAGTGCTGGGACGGCTGGAAACACCATATATTTT. Encoded protein: CSAGTAGNTIYF.